A single sample is the source of the 18 T cell receptor beta chains below, sequenced in a study of cytomegalovirus exposure and HLA in healthy donors. The primer mix had 60 Vbeta and 13 Jbeta primers. Profiled with immunoSEQ multiplex PCR; TCRdb holds only in-frame clones, not every one. The sample consists of about 140,000 clones, around four fifths of them appearing once. The specimen was PBMCs. The source of these receptors is a boy aged 2 to 9 in good health and CMV-seronegative.

This chain uses TRBV7-9 with TRBJ2-5, with 8 bases fitting TRBD1. The end of the DNA is better explained by TRBJ2-7, so the J call may be wrong. Per germline, CDR1 SEHNR and CDR2 FQNEAQ (reference sequence). The CDR3 loop spans 16 amino acids. This chain's CDR3 is CASSLVQPGQDYEQYF. The CDR3 DNA is TGTGCCAGCAGCTTGGTTCAACCGGGACAGGACTACGAGCAGTACTTC.

The V gene is TRBV11-3, the J gene TRBJ2-3; 14 bases line up with TRBD2. V gave up 10 bases and J gave up 5 bases; unmatched junction bases: 2. The CDR3 totals 13 residues. Germline V gene data show CDR1 as SGHNT and CDR2 as YENEEA. The CDR3 DNA follows: TGTGCCATCGGGACTAGCGGGGGAGATACGCAGTATTTT. Protein: CAIGTSGGDTQYF. The whole variable domain, remainder taken from reference TRBV11-3 and TRBJ2-3, is EAGVVQSPRYKIIEKKQPVAFWCNPISGHNTLYWYLQNLGQGPELLIRYENEEAVDDSQLPKDRFSAERLKGVDSTLKIQPAELGDSAVYLCAIGTSGGDTQYFGPGTRLTVL.

The chain uses TRBV6-4 and TRBJ2-1; 11 bases are a match to TRBD1. Germline-derived CDR1 and CDR2 are MRHNA and SNTAGT. This CDR3 contains 15 residues. Germline trimming cut 5 bases from V and 7 bases from J; bases unmatched to any gene: 7. The CDR3 DNA reads as TGTGCCAGCAGTAACCGGGACAGGGGGGGGAATGAGCAGTTCTTC. Protein product: CASSNRDRGGNEQFF.

The V gene is TRBV5-1, the J gene TRBJ2-6; 10 nucleotides agree with TRBD1. The CDR3 covers 20 residues. V shed 4 bases, J shed 0 bases, and the junction held 13 bases outside the gene matches. Germline loops: CDR1 SGHRS, CDR2 YFSETQ. CDR3 sequence: CASSAITRDRGDSGANVLTF. In nucleotides, the CDR3 is TGCGCCAGCAGCGCAATTACCCGGGACAGGGGTGACTCTGGGGCCAACGTCCTGACTTTC.

The CDR3 sequence: CASRALAGSSYNEQFF. CDR3 DNA: TGTGCCAGCAGAGCCCTAGCGGGCTCCTCCTACAATGAGCAGTTCTTC. This chain uses TRBV2 with TRBJ2-1; 8 bases match TRBD2. This CDR3 has 16 residues. The germline V gene encodes CDR1 SNHLY and CDR2 FYNNEI. V lost 6 bases, J lost 0 bases, and 7 bases stayed unmatched.

The chain carries TRBV7-9 and TRBJ2-5, with unresolved D. The J call may be wrong; the DNA end is better matched by TRBJ2-7. The CDR3 sequence is 15 residues long. Germline values: CDR1 SEHNR, CDR2 FQNEAQ (reference sequence). The CDR3, as DNA: TGTGCCAGCAGCTTAGTTGGCAGGAACTCCTACGAGCAGTACTTC. This codes for CASSLVGRNSYEQYF.

This sequence joins TRBV18 and TRBJ2-7, with TRBD1 matching 9 bases. CDR1 is KGHSH, CDR2 LQKENI, per germline. The trim removed 2 bases at V and 3 bases at J, leaving 5 bases unmatched. This CDR3 has 15 residues. CDR3 nucleotides: TGTGCCAGCTCACCAACAGGACAGGGGATCTACGAGCAGTACTTC. Amino acids: CASSPTGQGIYEQYF.

This clone was observed a single time. The chain recombines TRBV12-5 with TRBJ1-1; 8 bases align to TRBD1. Germline CDR1 is LGHNT and CDR2 is FRNRAP. This CDR3 is built from 19 residues. V shed 4 bases, J shed 5 bases, and the junction held 21 bases outside the gene matches. The CDR3 sequence: CASGSVLRALPGGATEAFF. CDR3 sequence (DNA): TGTGCTAGTGGTTCTGTTCTGCGGGCTTTGCCAGGGGGCGCGACTGAAGCTTTCTTT. The complete variable domain, with remaining parts taken from reference TRBV12-5 and TRBJ1-1, reads DARVTQTPRHKVTEMGQEVTMRCQPILGHNTVFWYRQTMMQGLELLAYFRNRAPLDDSGMPKDRFSAEMPDATLATLKIQPSEPRDSAVYFCASGSVLRALPGGATEAFFGQGTRLTVV.

V and J are TRBV6-4 and TRBJ2-3; 13 bases are a match to TRBD2. The CDR3 loop spans 15 amino acids. Losses at the gene ends were 3 bases for V and 4 bases for J; bases not matched to a gene: 1. Germline assignment: CDR1 MRHNA and CDR2 SNTAGT. The CDR3 region has the DNA TGTGCCAGCAGTGAGGGGACTAGCGGGGCAGATACGCAGTATTTT. It yields the protein CASSEGTSGADTQYF.

This clone came up a few times. The same CDR3 also results from other DNA sequences found in this sample. The chain employs TRBV6-1 and TRBJ2-7; 10 nucleotides line up with TRBD2. CDR1 MNHNS and CDR2 SASEGT come from the germline V gene. Trimming at V came to 3 bases and at J to 4 bases, leaving 6 bases not matched to a gene. The CDR3 covers 15 residues. CDR3 sequence (DNA): TGTGCCAGCAGTGAGGCTAGCGGGAGTTCATACGAGCAGTACTTC. Encoded protein: CASSEASGSSYEQYF.

The genes are TRBV7-9 and TRBJ1-6; D not resolved. CDR1 and CDR2 (germline): SEHNR, FQNEAQ (reference sequence). This CDR3 is built from 13 residues. Trimming left V 7 bases short and J 7 bases short, with 11 bases between. CDR3 sequence (DNA): TGTGCCAGCACCCCTAGCTTGAATTCACCCCTCCACTTT. Amino acid sequence: CASTPSLNSPLHF. The complete variable domain, with remaining parts taken from reference TRBV7-9 and TRBJ1-6, reads DTGVSQNPRHKITKRGQNVTFRCDPISEHNRLYWYRQTLGQGPEFLTYFQNEAQLEKSRLLSDRFSAERPKGSFSTLEIQRTEQGDSAMYLCASTPSLNSPLHFGNGTRLTVT.

This chain connects TRBV28 to TRBJ2-1; the D gene is possibly TRBD2 (6 bases). Germline V gene data show CDR1 as MDHEN and CDR2 as SYDVKM. V gave up 9 bases and J gave up 5 bases, with 14 bases separating them. The CDR3 runs 13 residues. The CDR3 nucleotides read TGTGCCAGTACCGGGACTGTAAACAATGAGCAGTTCTTC. Translating gives CASTGTVNNEQFF.

The CDR3 DNA reads TGTGCCAGCAGTGAGGTAGCGGGAGGGCCCGGGGAGCAGTTCTTC. Protein sequence: CASSEVAGGPGEQFF. The rearrangement uses TRBV6-4 and TRBJ2-1; 11 bases map to TRBD2. This CDR3 has 15 residues. Germline V gene sequence: CDR1 MRHNA, CDR2 SNTAGT. V lost 3 bases and J lost 10; bases outside the gene matches: 8.

The CDR3 DNA reads TGTGCCAGCAGCAAATCTAGCGCACTCTACGAGCAGTACTTC. Translating gives CASSKSSALYEQYF. This chain uses TRBV6-5 with TRBJ2-7; perhaps TRBD2 as D (6 bases). V was clipped by 6 bases and J by 3 bases, with 15 bases between them. From germline, CDR1 is MNHEY and CDR2 SVGAGI. This CDR3 comprises 14 residues.

V is TRBV5-1 and J is TRBJ2-5; 12 bases fit TRBD2. The J segment lost 0 bases and the V segment lost 2 bases, leaving 5 bases of the junction unmatched. Germline V gene sequence: CDR1 SGHRS, CDR2 YFSETQ. This CDR3 is 17 amino acids long. This CDR3 is CASSFGLAGGDQETQYF. DNA of the CDR3: TGCGCCAGCAGCTTCGGCCTAGCGGGGGGGGACCAAGAGACCCAGTACTTC. The whole variable domain, remainder taken from reference TRBV5-1 and TRBJ2-5, is KAGVTQTPRYLIKTRGQQVTLSCSPISGHRSVSWYQQTPGQGLQFLFEYFSETQRNKGNFPGRFSGRQFSNSRSEMNVSTLELGDSALYLCASSFGLAGGDQETQYFGPGTRLLVL.

The chain carries TRBV5-4 and TRBJ1-1, with no clear D. Germline CDR1 and CDR2: SGHNT and YYREEE (reference sequence). V was cut by 4 bases and J by 8 bases, with 21 bases left in between. This CDR3 is built from 15 residues. In DNA, the CDR3 is TGTGCCAGCAGCCCCATGAAAAGGGAGAACTTGGAAGCTTTCTTT. Amino acids: CASSPMKRENLEAFF. The complete variable domain, with remaining parts taken from reference TRBV5-4 and TRBJ1-1, reads ETGVTQSPTHLIKTRGQQVTLRCSSQSGHNTVSWYQQALGQGPQFIFQYYREEENGRGNFPPRFSGLQFPNYSSELNVNALELDDSALYLCASSPMKRENLEAFFGQGTRLTVV.

CDR3 DNA: TGCAGCGTTGCTGACAGTTTTTATCAGCCCCAGCATTTT. Its translation: CSVADSFYQPQHF. This chain joins TRBV29-1 and TRBJ1-5, with D perhaps TRBD1 (5 bases). V was trimmed by 4 bases and J by 5 bases, leaving 12 bases between them. The CDR3 is 13 amino acids. Germline CDR1 SQVTM, CDR2 ANQGSEA.

The J gene is TRBJ2-3, the V gene TRBV29-1; perhaps TRBD1 as D (5 bases). CDR1 SQVTM and CDR2 ANQGSEA come from the germline V gene. The CDR3 has 10 amino acids. The CDR3 DNA reads as TGCACAGGGTTTCAGGAAACGCAGTATTTT. It yields the protein CTGFQETQYF.